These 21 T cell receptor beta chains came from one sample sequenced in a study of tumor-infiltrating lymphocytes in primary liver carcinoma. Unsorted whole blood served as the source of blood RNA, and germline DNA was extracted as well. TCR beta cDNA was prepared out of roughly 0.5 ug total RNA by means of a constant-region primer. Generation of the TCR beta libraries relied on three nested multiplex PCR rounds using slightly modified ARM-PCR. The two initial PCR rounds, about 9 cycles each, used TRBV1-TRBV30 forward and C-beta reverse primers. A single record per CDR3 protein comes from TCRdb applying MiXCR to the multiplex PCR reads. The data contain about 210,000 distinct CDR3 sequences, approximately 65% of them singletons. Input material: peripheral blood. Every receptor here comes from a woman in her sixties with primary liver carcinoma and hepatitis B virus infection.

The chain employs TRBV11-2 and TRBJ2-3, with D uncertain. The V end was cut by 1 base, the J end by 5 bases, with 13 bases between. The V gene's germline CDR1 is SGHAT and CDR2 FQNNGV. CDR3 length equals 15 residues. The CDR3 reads CASSLVARSRDTQYF. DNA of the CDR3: TGTGCCAGCAGCTTAGTCGCTAGGTCCAGAGATACGCAGTATTTT. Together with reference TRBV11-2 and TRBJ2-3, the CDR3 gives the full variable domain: EAGVAQSPRYKIIEKRQSVAFWCNPISGHATLYWYQQILGQGPKLLIQFQNNGVVDDSQLPKDRFSAERLKGVDSTLKIQPAKLEDSAVYLCASSLVARSRDTQYFGPGTRLTVL.

The CDR3 sequence: CASSTQRPSDWYEQYF. Written as DNA, the CDR3 is TGTGCCAGCAGCACCCAGAGGCCTAGCGACTGGTACGAGCAGTACTTT. This sequence joins TRBV21-1 and TRBJ2-7; the table calls TRBD2, which could not be checked here. TRBV21-1 is noted as a pseudogene. The CDR3 consists of 16 residues.

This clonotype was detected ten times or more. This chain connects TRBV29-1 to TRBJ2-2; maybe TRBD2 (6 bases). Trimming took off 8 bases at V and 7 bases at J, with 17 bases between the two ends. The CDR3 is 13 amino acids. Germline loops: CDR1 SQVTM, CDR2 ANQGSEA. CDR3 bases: TGCAGCCCCTGGGGGGAGGAGGTCGGGGAGCTGTTTTTT. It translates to CSPWGEEVGELFF.

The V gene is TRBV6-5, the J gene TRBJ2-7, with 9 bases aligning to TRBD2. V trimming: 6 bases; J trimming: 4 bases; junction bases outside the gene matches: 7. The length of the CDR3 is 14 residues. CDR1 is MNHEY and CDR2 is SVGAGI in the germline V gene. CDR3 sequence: CASSLRLADYEQYF. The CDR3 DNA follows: TGTGCCAGCAGCCTCCGACTAGCGGATTACGAGCAGTACTTC.

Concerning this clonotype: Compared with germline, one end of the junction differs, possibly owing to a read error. Here the CDR3 DNA reads TGCAGCGTTGACCCGTTTCTGGGGTGGAGCACTGAAGCTTTTTTT. Amino acid sequence: CSVDPFLGWSTEAFF. The chain combines TRBV29-1 with TRBJ1-1; D unclear. This CDR3 has 15 amino acids. Looked up from germline, CDR1 is SQVTM and CDR2 is ANQGSEA.

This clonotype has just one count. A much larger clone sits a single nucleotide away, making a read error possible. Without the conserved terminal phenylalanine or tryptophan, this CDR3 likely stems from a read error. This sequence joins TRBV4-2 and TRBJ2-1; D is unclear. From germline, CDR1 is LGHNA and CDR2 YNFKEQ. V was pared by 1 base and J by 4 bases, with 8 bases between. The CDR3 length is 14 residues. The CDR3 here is CASSQGGRYNEQFL. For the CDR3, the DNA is TGTGCCAGCAGCCAAGGGGGAAGATACAATGAGCAGTTCCTC.

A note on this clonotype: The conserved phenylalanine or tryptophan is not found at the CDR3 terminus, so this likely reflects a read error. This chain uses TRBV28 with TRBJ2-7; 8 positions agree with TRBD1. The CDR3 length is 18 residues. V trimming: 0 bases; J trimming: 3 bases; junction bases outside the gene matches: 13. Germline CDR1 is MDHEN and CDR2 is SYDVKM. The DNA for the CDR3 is TGTGCCAGCAGTTTATGGGCAGGGGGCGCACTTTATCGCTACGAGCAGTACATC. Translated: CASSLWAGGALYRYEQYI.

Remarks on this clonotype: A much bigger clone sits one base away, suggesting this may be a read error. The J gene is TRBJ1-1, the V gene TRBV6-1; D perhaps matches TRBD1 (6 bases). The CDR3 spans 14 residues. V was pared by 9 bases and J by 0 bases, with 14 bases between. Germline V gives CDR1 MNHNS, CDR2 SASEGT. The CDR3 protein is CARRDINMNTEAFF. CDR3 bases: TGTGCCAGGCGGGACATCAACATGAACACTGAAGCTTTCTTT.

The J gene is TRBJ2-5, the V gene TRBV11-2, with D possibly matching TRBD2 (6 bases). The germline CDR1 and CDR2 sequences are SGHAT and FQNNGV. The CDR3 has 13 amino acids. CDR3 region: CASGLESKGTQYF. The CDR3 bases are TGTGCTAGCGGTTTAGAATCCAAGGGGACCCAGTACTTC.

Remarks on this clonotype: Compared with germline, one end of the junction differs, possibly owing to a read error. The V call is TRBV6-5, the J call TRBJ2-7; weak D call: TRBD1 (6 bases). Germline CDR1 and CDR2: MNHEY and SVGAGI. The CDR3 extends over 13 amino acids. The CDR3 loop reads CANSLGQSREQYF. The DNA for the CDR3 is TGCGCCAACAGTTTGGGACAATCGAGGGAGCAGTACTTC.

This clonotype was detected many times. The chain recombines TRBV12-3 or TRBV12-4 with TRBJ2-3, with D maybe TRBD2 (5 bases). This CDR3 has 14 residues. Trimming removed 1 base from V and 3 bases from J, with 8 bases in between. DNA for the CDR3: TGTGCCAGCAGTTTAGGGGGAGTAACAGATACGCAGTATTTT. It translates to CASSLGGVTDTQYF.

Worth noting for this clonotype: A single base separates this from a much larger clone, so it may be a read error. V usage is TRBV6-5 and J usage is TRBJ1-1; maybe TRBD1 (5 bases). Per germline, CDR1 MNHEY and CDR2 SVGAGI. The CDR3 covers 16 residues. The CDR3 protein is CATDRGERGPSTETFF. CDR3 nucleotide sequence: TGTGCCACCGACCGAGGGGAGCGAGGACCAAGCACTGAAACTTTCTTT.

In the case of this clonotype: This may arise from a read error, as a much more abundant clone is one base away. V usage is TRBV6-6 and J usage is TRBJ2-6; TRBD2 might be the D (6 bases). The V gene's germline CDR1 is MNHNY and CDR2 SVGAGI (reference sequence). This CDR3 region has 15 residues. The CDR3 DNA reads TGTGGCAGCCGCTCGGGGGACTCTGGGGCCAACGTCCTGACTTTC. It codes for CGSRSGDSGANVLTF.

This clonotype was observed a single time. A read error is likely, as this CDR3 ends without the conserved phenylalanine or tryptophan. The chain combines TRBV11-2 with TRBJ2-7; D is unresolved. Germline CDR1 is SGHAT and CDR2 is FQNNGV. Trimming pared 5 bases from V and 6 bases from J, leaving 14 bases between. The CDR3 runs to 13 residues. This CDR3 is CASSPTAPGEQYL. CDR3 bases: TGTGCCAGCAGCCCTACCGCCCCAGGCGAGCAGTACTTA.

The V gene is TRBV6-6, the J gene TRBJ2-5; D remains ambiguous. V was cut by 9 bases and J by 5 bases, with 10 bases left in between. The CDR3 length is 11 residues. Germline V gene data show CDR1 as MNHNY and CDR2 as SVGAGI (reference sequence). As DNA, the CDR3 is TGTGCCAGTTCAACGGAGGAGACCCAGTACTTC. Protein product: CASSTEETQYF.

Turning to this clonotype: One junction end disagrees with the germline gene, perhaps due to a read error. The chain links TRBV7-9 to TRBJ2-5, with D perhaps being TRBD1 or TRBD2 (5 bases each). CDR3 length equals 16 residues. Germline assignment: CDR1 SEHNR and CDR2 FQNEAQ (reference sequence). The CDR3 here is CASSVRDGARQETQYF. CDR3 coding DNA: TGTGCCAGCAGCGTACGGGACGGAGCACGCCAAGAGACCCAATACTTC.

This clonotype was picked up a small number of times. Written as DNA, the CDR3 is TGTGCCAGCAGCGTCTCTCTAGCGGACTACGAGCAGTACTTC. Translating gives CASSVSLADYEQYF. The chain employs TRBV28 and TRBJ2-7, with TRBD2 matching over 7 bases. CDR1 is MDHEN, CDR2 SYDVKM, per germline. The CDR3 is 14 amino acids. Unmatched junction bases numbered 8, after V lost 6 bases and J lost 3 bases.

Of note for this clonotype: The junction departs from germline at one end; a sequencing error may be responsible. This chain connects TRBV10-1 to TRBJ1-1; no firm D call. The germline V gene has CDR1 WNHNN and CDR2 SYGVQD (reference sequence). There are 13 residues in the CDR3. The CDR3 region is CASSETPGTEAFF. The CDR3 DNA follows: TGCGCTAGCAGTGAGACGCCGGGGACTGAAGCTTTCTTT.

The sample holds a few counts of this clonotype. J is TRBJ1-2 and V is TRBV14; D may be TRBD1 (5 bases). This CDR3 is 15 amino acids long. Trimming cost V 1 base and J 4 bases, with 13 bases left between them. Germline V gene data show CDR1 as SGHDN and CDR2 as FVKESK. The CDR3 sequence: CASSQVTENPYGYTF. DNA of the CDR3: TGTGCCAGCAGCCAAGTGACAGAAAACCCCTATGGCTACACCTTC.

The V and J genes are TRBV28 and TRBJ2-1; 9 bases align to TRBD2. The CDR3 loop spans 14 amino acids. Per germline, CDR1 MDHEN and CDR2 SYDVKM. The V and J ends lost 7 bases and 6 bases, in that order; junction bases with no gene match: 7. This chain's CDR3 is CASNWAGGGNEQFF. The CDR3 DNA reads TGTGCCAGCAATTGGGCGGGAGGGGGCAATGAGCAGTTCTTC. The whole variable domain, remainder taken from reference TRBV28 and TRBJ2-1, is DVKVTQSSRYLVKRTGEKVFLECVQDMDHENMFWYRQDPGLGLRLIYFSYDVKMKEKGDIPEGYSVSREKKERFSLILESASTNQTSMYLCASNWAGGGNEQFFGPGTRLTVL.

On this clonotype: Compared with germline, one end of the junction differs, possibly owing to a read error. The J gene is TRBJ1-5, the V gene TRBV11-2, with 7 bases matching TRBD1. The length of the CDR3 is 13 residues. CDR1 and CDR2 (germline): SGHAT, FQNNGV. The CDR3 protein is CANSWDSNQPQLF. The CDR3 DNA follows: TGTGCCAACAGCTGGGACAGCAATCAGCCCCAGCTTTTT.